The clone carrying this TCR beta chain has more than one count but fewer than ten. Possible read error: a much larger clone is one base away. Molecular barcoded adaptors covering alpha/delta and beta/gamma chains were used on around 370 ng RNA. TCRdb re-called the reads through MiXCR, storing one row per CDR3 protein. The table includes roughly 68,000 distinct CDR3 sequences, around 13% detected once. Germline CDR1 is SGHVS and CDR2 is FNYEAQ. The length of the CDR3 is 13 residues. Trimming took off 5 bases at V and 5 bases at J, with 10 bases between the two ends. This record belongs to a study of read filtering for tumor transcriptome and immune sequencing. Study context: Transcriptome libraries were built from DNase-treated RNA.

The sequence was obtained from a donor aged 40 or over with multiple myeloma. V and J are TRBV7-6 and TRBJ2-1; D is undetermined. The sequenced sample was a population of CD138-negative cells sorted from bone marrow. The CDR3 coding sequence is TGTGCCAGCAGCGCATGGGAAGACAATGAGCAGTTCTTC. Protein sequence: CASSAWEDNEQFF.